The 30 T cell receptor beta chains below all came from one sample that was sequenced in a study of Graves' ophthalmopathy and Graves' hyperthyroidism. Investigators amplified TCR beta CDR3 regions from RNA transcripts. Scientists carried out first-round RT-PCR using HTBI primers and then a second-round multiplex PCR. TCRdb re-derived calls from the multiplex PCR reads in MiXCR, one entry per CDR3 protein. Of hundreds of thousands of distinct CDR3 sequences detected, approximately 15% appear once; the ten largest clones hold 9.8%. Input material: blood. The receptors derive from a woman in her thirties with Graves' ophthalmopathy.

This clonotype was seen repeatedly, ten times or more. The chain carries TRBV7-9 and TRBJ1-5, with a tentative D call TRBD1 (6 bases). Trimming took 4 bases from V and 4 from J, leaving 14 bases between them. CDR1 SEHNR and CDR2 FQNEAQ come from the germline V gene (reference sequence). The CDR3 is made up of 15 amino acids. For the CDR3, the DNA is TGTGCCAGCAGCTCAGGTGGACAGCCAAATCAGCCCCAGCATTTT. It is translated as CASSSGGQPNQPQHF.

This clonotype has a count of ten or more. V is TRBV6-1 and J is TRBJ1-2; possible D gene TRBD1, 5 bases. There are 16 residues in the CDR3. V gave up 8 bases and J gave up 1 base, with 20 bases separating them. The germline CDR1 and CDR2 sequences are MNHNS and SASEGT. The CDR3 loop is CASVDGPDRLNYGYTF. DNA of the CDR3: TGTGCCAGCGTGGACGGGCCAGACAGACTTAACTATGGCTACACCTTC.

This clonotype appeared many times. The V gene is TRBV6-5, the J gene TRBJ2-7; possible D gene TRBD2, 5 bases. Germline loops: CDR1 MNHEY, CDR2 SVGAGI. Trimming took 0 bases from V and 3 from J, leaving 15 bases between them. CDR3 length: 16 residues. The CDR3 spells CASSYSTISTNYEQYF. CDR3 DNA: TGTGCCAGCAGTTACTCGACTATTTCCACCAACTACGAGCAGTACTTC.

This clonotype was observed many times. The chain is built from TRBV28 and TRBJ1-5; D possibly corresponds to TRBD1 (6 bases). Germline CDR1 is MDHEN and CDR2 is SYDVKM. The V and J ends lost 4 bases and 3 bases respectively, with 19 bases between them. This CDR3 has 17 amino acids. CDR3 sequence (DNA): TGTGCCAGCAGTTCTTGGGAGGGCAGGGGCTTCAATCAGCCCCAGCATTTT. This encodes CASSSWEGRGFNQPQHF.

V gene TRBV6-1 combines with J gene TRBJ2-7; TRBD2 agrees at 8 bases. V gave up 6 bases and J gave up 6 bases; unmatched junction bases: 13. The CDR3 contains 15 residues. Germline CDR1 reads MNHNS; CDR2 reads SASEGT. CDR3 loop: CASSRGKGLGLEQYF. Written as DNA, the CDR3 is TGTGCCAGCAGCCGTGGGAAGGGACTAGGGCTCGAGCAGTACTTC.

This clonotype was recorded many times. V and J are TRBV28 and TRBJ2-7, with D possibly called TRBD1 or TRBD2 (6 bases each). V was trimmed by 5 bases and J by 4 bases, leaving 12 bases between them. Per the germline V gene, CDR1 is MDHEN and CDR2 is SYDVKM. The CDR3 contains 13 residues. CDR3 protein: CASSLIGGYEQYF. The CDR3 DNA follows: TGTGCCAGCAGTCTAATAGGGGGGTACGAGCAGTACTTC. The whole variable domain, filled in from reference TRBV28 and TRBJ2-7, reads DVKVTQSSRYLVKRTGEKVFLECVQDMDHENMFWYRQDPGLGLRLIYFSYDVKMKEKGDIPEGYSVSREKKERFSLILESASTNQTSMYLCASSLIGGYEQYFGPGTRLTVT.

The table lists this clonotype with many counts. The chain combines TRBV11-2 with TRBJ2-5; D tentatively reads TRBD1 or TRBD2 (5 bases each). The CDR3 length is 14 residues. Deletions cut 10 bases from V and 1 base from J, with 16 bases between. Per germline, CDR1 SGHAT and CDR2 FQNNGV. CDR3 nucleotides: TGTGCCACCAAGAGGGACCACACCCAAGAGACCCAGTACTTC. Protein sequence: CATKRDHTQETQYF.

V is TRBV19 and J is TRBJ1-1; 9 nucleotides line up with TRBD1. The length of the CDR3 is 15 residues. Germline values: CDR1 LNHDA, CDR2 SQIVND (reference sequence). With 3 bases clipped from V and 4 bases from J, the junction kept 6 bases outside the gene matches. This chain's CDR3 is CASSISGQGGTEAFF. CDR3 sequence (DNA): TGTGCCAGTAGTATCTCGGGACAGGGAGGCACTGAAGCTTTCTTT.

This clonotype was detected many times. This chain uses TRBV27 with TRBJ1-5; possible D gene TRBD1, 5 bases. Germline loops: CDR1 MNHEY, CDR2 SMNVEV (reference sequence). The CDR3 has 13 amino acids. The germline V and J ends were trimmed by 10 bases and 3 bases, with 13 bases remaining between them. CDR3: CATRRGNNQPQHF. The CDR3 bases are TGTGCCACCCGCCGGGGGAACAATCAGCCCCAGCATTTT.

This clonotype occurred many times. The chain carries TRBV6-5 and TRBJ2-7; TRBD1 agrees at 7 bases. Germline CDR1 MNHEY, CDR2 SVGAGI. With V trimmed by 6 bases and J by 3 bases, 5 bases remained unmatched. The CDR3 totals 13 residues. The CDR3 loop is CASSHDRVYEQYF. As DNA, the CDR3 is TGTGCCAGCAGCCACGACAGGGTCTACGAGCAGTACTTC.

This clonotype appeared many times. This chain links TRBV7-8 with TRBJ2-7; D is unclear. V dropped 2 bases and J dropped 0 bases, with 14 bases sitting between them. The CDR3 runs to 16 residues. CDR1 SGHVS and CDR2 FQNEAQ come from the germline V gene. Written as DNA, the CDR3 is TGTGCCAGCAGCTTATCTGTAGTAAAGAGCTCCTACGAGCAGTACTTC. Amino acids: CASSLSVVKSSYEQYF.

This clonotype has at least ten counts. This chain joins TRBV28 and TRBJ1-2, with D possibly being TRBD1 (5 bases). Germline CDR1 reads MDHEN; CDR2 reads SYDVKM. The V end lost 3 bases, the J end lost 4 bases, and 15 bases lay between the germline ends. The CDR3 has 15 residues. In nucleotides, the CDR3 is TGTGCCAGCAGTTTTTCAGCAGGGCTCACCTATGGCTACACCTTC. This codes for CASSFSAGLTYGYTF.

This clonotype was observed at least ten times. The V gene is TRBV6-1, the J gene TRBJ1-2; D unclear. The CDR3 is 14 residues long. Germline loops: CDR1 MNHNS, CDR2 SASEGT. Trimming pared 1 base from V and 6 bases from J, leaving 12 bases between. The CDR3, as DNA: TGTGCCAGCAGTGAAGAGTGGGAAGGCGATGGCTACACCTTC. Protein product: CASSEEWEGDGYTF.

This clonotype was counted at least ten times. The gene calls are TRBV12-3 or TRBV12-4 and TRBJ2-4; a weak D match, TRBD1 (6 bases). The CDR3 is 14 amino acids. The V and J ends lost 7 bases and 5 bases respectively, with 15 bases between them. The CDR3 protein is CASNPGTSQNIQYF. CDR3 coding DNA: TGTGCCAGCAACCCTGGGACATCTCAAAACATTCAGTACTTC.

This clonotype has a count of ten or more. V and J are TRBV15 and TRBJ1-2; 8 nucleotides agree with TRBD1. CDR1 and CDR2 (germline): LNHNV, YYDKDF (reference sequence). Trimming took 0 bases from V and 4 from J; bases not matched to a gene: 13. This CDR3 is 18 amino acids long. The CDR3 loop reads CATSRERGAGGSSYGYTF. For the CDR3, the DNA is TGTGCCACCAGCAGAGAGAGAGGTGCAGGGGGCTCGAGCTATGGCTACACCTTC.

The table lists this clonotype with many counts. The V and J genes are TRBV20-1 and TRBJ1-1, with a tentative D call TRBD1 (5 bases). Germline V gene lookup returns CDR1 DFQATT and CDR2 SNEGSKA (reference sequence). V dropped 5 bases and J dropped 1 base, with 17 bases sitting between them. This CDR3 region has 15 residues. In nucleotides, the CDR3 is TGCAGTGCTTACCGGGGCCCCAGTAGGAACACTGAAGCTTTCTTT. This encodes CSAYRGPSRNTEAFF.

This clonotype was recorded many times. The CDR3 region has the DNA TGTGCCAGCAGCCCCAGGGCGCGCTCACCCCTCCACTTT. It translates to CASSPRARSPLHF. The V gene is TRBV7-8, the J gene TRBJ1-6, with a tentative D call TRBD1 (5 bases). V lost 5 bases and J 10 bases, leaving 12 bases between the germline ends. Germline V gene lookup returns CDR1 SGHVS and CDR2 FQNEAQ. The CDR3 runs to 13 residues.

The genes are TRBV12-3 or TRBV12-4 and TRBJ2-7; TRBD1 matches at 9 bases. J was trimmed by 4 bases and V by 5 bases; bases with no gene match: 9. CDR3 length equals 15 residues. The CDR3, as DNA: TGTGCCAGCAGTCCCCTTTACAGGGGGCCATACGAGCAGTACTTC. Residues: CASSPLYRGPYEQYF.

A few counts support this clonotype. The rearrangement uses TRBV15 and TRBJ2-5; D is unclear. Germline CDR1 LNHNV, CDR2 YYDKDF (reference sequence). Trimming left V 3 bases short and J 5 bases short, with 10 bases between. This CDR3 contains 13 residues. CDR3 DNA sequence: TGTGCCACCAGCAGGGGATACCTGGAGACCCAGTACTTC. Translated, it gives CATSRGYLETQYF.

This clonotype was seen ten or more times. V usage is TRBV11-2 and J usage is TRBJ2-7; D is possibly TRBD1 or TRBD2 (5 bases each). The CDR3 runs 16 residues. The V gene's germline CDR1 is SGHAT and CDR2 FQNNGV. Trimming took off 3 bases at V and 1 base at J, with 16 bases between the two ends. The DNA of the CDR3 is TGTGCCAGCAGCTTTGGGGACGAGGTTTGGTCCTACGAGCAGTACTTC. Protein sequence: CASSFGDEVWSYEQYF.

This clonotype was detected ten times or more. V gene TRBV28 combines with J gene TRBJ1-1, with D unclear. This CDR3 is 14 amino acids long. Germline V lookup: CDR1 MDHEN, CDR2 SYDVKM. Trimming cost V 3 bases and J 1 base, with 9 bases left between them. The CDR3 region has the DNA TGTGCCAGCAGTTTCTGGCGGGAGAACACTGAAGCTTTCTTT. Protein: CASSFWRENTEAFF.

This clonotype turned up a few times. A much bigger clone sits one base away, suggesting this may be a read error. This rearrangement joins TRBV27 to TRBJ2-5; D perhaps matches TRBD1 (6 bases). The V end lost 9 bases, the J end lost 1 base, and 9 bases lay between the germline ends. The CDR3 runs 12 residues. The V gene's germline CDR1 is MNHEY and CDR2 SMNVEV (reference sequence). The CDR3, as DNA: TGTGCCAGGGGGGCTCTCCAAGAGACCCAGTACTTC. Amino acids: CARGALQETQYF.

As regards this clonotype: Since a much larger clone is just one base distant, this may be a read error. The chain uses TRBV27 and TRBJ1-1; tentatively, D is TRBD1 (5 bases). This CDR3 region has 15 residues. Germline assignment: CDR1 MNHEY and CDR2 SMNVEV (reference sequence). V was pared by 5 bases and J by 4 bases, with 17 bases between. In DNA, the CDR3 is TGTGCCAGCAGTCCGGCGGCAGGGCAGGGCACTGAAGCTTTCTTT. This translates into CASSPAAGQGTEAFF.

This clonotype was counted ten times or more. V usage is TRBV29-1 and J usage is TRBJ1-4, with a weak D call TRBD1 (5 bases). V was pared by 1 base and J by 6 bases, with 12 bases between. Per germline, CDR1 SQVTM and CDR2 ANQGSEA. The CDR3 runs 14 residues. This CDR3 is CSVEGAGGHEKLFF. DNA of the CDR3: TGCAGCGTTGAAGGGGCGGGGGGTCATGAAAAACTGTTTTTT.

The chain carries TRBV27 and TRBJ2-7; TRBD1 matches at 9 bases. Germline V gene lookup returns CDR1 MNHEY and CDR2 SMNVEV (reference sequence). The CDR3 sequence is 13 residues long. With 6 bases clipped from V and 9 bases from J, the junction kept 9 bases outside the gene matches. DNA for the CDR3: TGTGCCAGCAGCCCCCAGGACAGGGGAGGGCAGTACTTC. Translation gives CASSPQDRGGQYF.

This clonotype was counted at least ten times. The genes are TRBV28 and TRBJ1-2; possibly TRBD1 for D (6 bases). This CDR3 region has 13 residues. The germline CDR1 and CDR2 sequences are MDHEN and SYDVKM. The V gene lost 7 bases and the J gene lost 0 bases, with 9 bases spanning the gap. The CDR3 DNA reads TGTGCCAGCATTCGGGGGCCTAACTATGGCTACACCTTC. It is translated as CASIRGPNYGYTF.

In its sample, this clonotype was seen many times. This chain joins TRBV6-1 and TRBJ2-6; D gene uncertain. Trimming removed 6 bases at V and 0 bases at J, with 12 bases between. This CDR3 region has 16 residues. Germline-derived CDR1 and CDR2 are MNHNS and SASEGT. The CDR3: CASRLLLSSGANVLTF. CDR3 nucleotides: TGTGCCAGCAGACTGCTCCTAAGCTCTGGGGCCAACGTCCTGACTTTC.

Only a few counts were recorded for this clonotype. The chain couples TRBV27 to TRBJ1-2; 10 nucleotides match TRBD1. This CDR3 is 15 amino acids long. Germline lookup yields CDR1 MNHEY and CDR2 SMNVEV (reference sequence). Trimming removed 4 bases from V and 6 bases from J; junction bases left unmatched: 8. CDR3 sequence (DNA): TGTGCCAGCAGTTCCCGGGACAGGGGATTCGATGGCTACACCTTC. Its translation: CASSSRDRGFDGYTF.

This clonotype was seen at least ten times. CDR3 nucleotides: TGTGCCAGCAGTGAAGCGGGGGGCACAGATACGCAGTATTTT. Its translation is CASSEAGGTDTQYF. This chain connects TRBV6-1 to TRBJ2-3, with D perhaps assigned TRBD1 or TRBD2 (5 bases each). The ends were cut back, 0 bases at V and 1 base at J, with 5 bases in the middle. CDR3 length: 14 residues. Germline V lookup: CDR1 MNHNS, CDR2 SASEGT.

CDR3 bases: TGTGCCAGCGGGGGGACGGCAAATTCACCCCTCCACTTT. Its translation is CASGGTANSPLHF. The V gene is TRBV3-1, the J gene TRBJ1-6; D might be TRBD1 (5 bases). The length of the CDR3 is 13 residues. V lost 8 bases and J 7 bases, leaving 12 bases between the germline ends. The germline V gene encodes CDR1 LGHDT and CDR2 YNNKEL (reference sequence).